What follows is one TCR beta chain and its context. Deletions cut 5 bases from V and 3 bases from J, with 18 bases between. Germline lookup yields CDR1 SGHVS and CDR2 FNYEAQ. The CDR3 extends over 16 amino acids. Clones were sequenced by immunoSEQ multiplex PCR, and TCRdb holds only the in-frame ones, with some missing. The sample lists 50,000 to 65,000 clones, roughly 79% occurring once. Focal radiation was given together with CTLA-4 blockade (ipilimumab) to patients with chemo-refractory metastatic non-small-cell lung cancer. The data were taken from a study of radiotherapy plus CTLA-4 blockade in lung cancer. Study overall: Objective responses emerged in about 20% of patients, and roughly 28% attained disease control.

This rearrangement joins TRBV7-6 to TRBJ2-3; TRBD2 is a possible D gene (6 bases). The sample was peripheral blood, taken from a patient treated with radiotherapy plus ipilimumab. This TCR was recovered from a human donor with non-small cell lung cancer whose response to radiotherapy plus ipilimumab could not be evaluated. This CDR3 is CASSRTGSQGTDTQYF. The CDR3 DNA reads TGTGCCAGCAGCCGAACCGGGAGTCAGGGTACAGATACGCAGTATTTT.